The clone carrying this T cell receptor beta chain was picked up one time. Antigen: not known. Method: immunoSEQ multiplex PCR; TCRdb's copy keeps in-frame clones and lacks some. The table includes approximately 2,200,000 clones, about 92% detected once. Trimming left V 2 bases short and J 7 bases short, with 11 bases between. This CDR3 has 14 amino acids. The germline V gene encodes CDR1 MNHEY and CDR2 SMNVEV (reference sequence). The data derive from a study of shared clonotypes between healthy human individuals. Study-level points and caveats: Naive subsets tended to show greater estimated richness than memory subsets.

CD45RO-negative, CCR7-positively selected cells formed the naive CD8 fraction, excluding terminally differentiated effector memory CD45RA+ cells. This clonotype originated in a man aged 18 to 30 in good health. Some clones in this sample may be carry-over from other donors' samples. This rearrangement joins TRBV27 to TRBJ2-2, with D possibly TRBD2 on 6 matching bases. Sequenced: naive CD8+ T cells from PBMCs. CDR3: CASSLILGGGELFF. The DNA of the CDR3 is TGTGCCAGCAGTTTAATCTTGGGAGGCGGGGAGCTGTTTTTT.